This T cell receptor (beta chain) was captured in a study of shared T cell receptors in the human thymus. Profiling relied on immunoSEQ multiplex PCR, and the TCRdb table lists in-frame clones only, not all of them. Among approximately 490,000 clones, 70% to 80% were seen once, and the ten largest hold more than 0.01%. CDR1 is SNHLY, CDR2 FYNNEI, per germline. This CDR3 comprises 17 residues. Trimming removed 7 bases from V and 4 bases from J; junction bases left unmatched: 12. These data also formed part of another study, on human thymus T cells. That paper adds: The source of the thymus tissue was resections taken during corrective heart surgery. Apparent bias marked the V and J gene usage of thymic and blood repertoires. Related research examined unrelated individuals and reported that their thymic repertoires overlapped highly.

The rearrangement links TRBV2 to TRBJ2-7, with TRBD2 matching over 14 bases. Sequencing was carried out using thymocytes. The sequence was obtained from a boy under two years old with a congenital heart defect. The CDR3 loop is CASNPEGTSGSLYEQYF. The CDR3 DNA reads TGTGCCAGCAATCCTGAAGGGACTAGCGGGAGTCTTTACGAGCAGTACTTC.